A single sample is the source of the 3 T cell receptor beta chains below, sequenced in a study of CD8+ T cells in alopecia areata. Extraction of RNA preceded its reverse transcription into cDNA, which served as the sequencing template. Sequencing used immunoSEQ multiplex PCR; TCRdb keeps in-frame clones, though not all of them. The sample shows 220,000 or so clones, roughly 57% of them seen only once. The sample was CD4+ T cells sorted from blood, taken at week 0. Receptor source: a human donor with alopecia areata.

About this clone: This clone may be a read error of a much larger clone one base away. Written as DNA, the CDR3 is TGTGCCAGCAGCTTCGGCGGGGGGGCCTACGAGCAGTACTTC. Translating it yields CASSFGGGAYEQYF. J is TRBJ2-7 and V is TRBV11-2, with 9 nucleotides matching TRBD2. The CDR3 totals 14 residues. The trim removed 3 bases at V and 2 bases at J, leaving 2 bases unmatched. From germline, CDR1 is SGHAT and CDR2 FQNNGV. Full variable domain (remainder filled in from reference TRBV11-2 and TRBJ2-7): EAGVAQSPRYKIIEKRQSVAFWCNPISGHATLYWYQQILGQGPKLLIQFQNNGVVDDSQLPKDRFSAERLKGVDSTLKIQPAKLEDSAVYLCASSFGGGAYEQYFGPGTRLTVT.

This chain connects TRBV7-3 to TRBJ1-2; tentative D call: TRBD1 (6 bases). Trimming pared 4 bases from V and 8 bases from J, leaving 11 bases between. Germline lookup yields CDR1 SGHTA and CDR2 FQGTGA. The CDR3 runs to 12 residues. The CDR3 spells CASSSDSGGYTF. For the CDR3, the DNA is TGTGCCAGCAGCTCGGACAGCGGAGGCTACACCTTC.

This clone showed up just a few times. This chain links TRBV9 with TRBJ1-3; D call uncertain. CDR3 length: 13 amino acids. Deletions cut 4 bases from V and 4 bases from J, with 9 bases between. Germline values: CDR1 SGDLS, CDR2 YYNGEE. CDR3 sequence: CASSRSGGNTIYF. DNA for the CDR3: TGTGCCAGCAGCCGGTCGGGAGGAAACACCATATATTTT.